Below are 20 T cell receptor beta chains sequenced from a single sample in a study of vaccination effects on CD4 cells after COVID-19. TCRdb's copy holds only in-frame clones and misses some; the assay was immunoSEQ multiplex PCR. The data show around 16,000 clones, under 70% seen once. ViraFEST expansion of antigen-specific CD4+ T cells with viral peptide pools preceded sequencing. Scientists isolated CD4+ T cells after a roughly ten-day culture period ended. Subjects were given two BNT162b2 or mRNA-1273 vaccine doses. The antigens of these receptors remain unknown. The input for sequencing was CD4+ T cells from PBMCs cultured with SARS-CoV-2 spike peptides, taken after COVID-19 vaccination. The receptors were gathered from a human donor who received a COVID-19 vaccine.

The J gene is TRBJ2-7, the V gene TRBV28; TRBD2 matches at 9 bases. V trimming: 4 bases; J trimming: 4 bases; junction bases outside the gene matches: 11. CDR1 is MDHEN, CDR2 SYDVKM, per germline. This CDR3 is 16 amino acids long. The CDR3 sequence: CASSSPAREGRYEQYF. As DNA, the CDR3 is TGTGCCAGCAGTTCCCCGGCGCGGGAGGGCCGATACGAGCAGTACTTC.

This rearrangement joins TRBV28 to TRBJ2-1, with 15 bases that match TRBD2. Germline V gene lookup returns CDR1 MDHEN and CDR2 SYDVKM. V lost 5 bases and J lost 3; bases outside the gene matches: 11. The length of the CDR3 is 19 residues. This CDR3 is CASSPHPRTSGRDYNEQFF. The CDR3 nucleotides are TGTGCCAGCAGTCCCCACCCGAGGACTAGCGGGAGGGACTACAATGAGCAGTTCTTC.

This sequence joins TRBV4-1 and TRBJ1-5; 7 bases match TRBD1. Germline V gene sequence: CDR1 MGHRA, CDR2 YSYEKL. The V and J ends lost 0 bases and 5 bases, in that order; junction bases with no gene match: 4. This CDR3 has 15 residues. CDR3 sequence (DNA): TGCGCCAGCAGCCAAGAAGGGACAGTCGATCAGCCCCAGCATTTT. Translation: CASSQEGTVDQPQHF.

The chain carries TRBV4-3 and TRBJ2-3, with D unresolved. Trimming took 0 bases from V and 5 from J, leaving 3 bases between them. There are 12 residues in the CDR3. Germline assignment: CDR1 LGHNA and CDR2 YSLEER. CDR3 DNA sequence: TGCGCCAGCAGCCAAGATAGAGATACGCAGTATTTT. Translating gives CASSQDRDTQYF.

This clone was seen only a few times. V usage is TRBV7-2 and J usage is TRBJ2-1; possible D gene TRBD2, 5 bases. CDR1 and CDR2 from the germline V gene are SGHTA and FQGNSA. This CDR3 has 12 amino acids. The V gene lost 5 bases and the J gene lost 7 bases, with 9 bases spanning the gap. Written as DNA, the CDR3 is TGTGCCAGCAGCACTACTAGTAATGAGCAGTTCTTC. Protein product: CASSTTSNEQFF.

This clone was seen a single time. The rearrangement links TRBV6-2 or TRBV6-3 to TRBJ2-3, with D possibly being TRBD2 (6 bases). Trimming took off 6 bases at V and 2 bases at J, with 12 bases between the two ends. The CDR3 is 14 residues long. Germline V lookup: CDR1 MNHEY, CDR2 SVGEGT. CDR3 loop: CASSLRGFTDTQYF. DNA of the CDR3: TGTGCCAGCAGCCTCCGGGGGTTCACAGATACGCAGTATTTT.

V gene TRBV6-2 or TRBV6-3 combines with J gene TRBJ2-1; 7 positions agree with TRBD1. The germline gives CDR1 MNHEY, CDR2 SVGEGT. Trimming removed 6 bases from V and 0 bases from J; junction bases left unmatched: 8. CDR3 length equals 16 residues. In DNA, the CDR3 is TGTGCCAGCAGACCTGGGACAGCCGCCTCCTACAATGAGCAGTTCTTC. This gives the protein CASRPGTAASYNEQFF.

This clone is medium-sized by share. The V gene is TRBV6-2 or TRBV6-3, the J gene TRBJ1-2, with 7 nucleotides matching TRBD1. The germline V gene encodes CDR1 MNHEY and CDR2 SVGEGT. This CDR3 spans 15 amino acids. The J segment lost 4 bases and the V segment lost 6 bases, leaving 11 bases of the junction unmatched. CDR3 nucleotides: TGTGCCAGCAGCTCGAAGGCGGGACAGCTCTATGGCTACACCTTC. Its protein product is CASSSKAGQLYGYTF.

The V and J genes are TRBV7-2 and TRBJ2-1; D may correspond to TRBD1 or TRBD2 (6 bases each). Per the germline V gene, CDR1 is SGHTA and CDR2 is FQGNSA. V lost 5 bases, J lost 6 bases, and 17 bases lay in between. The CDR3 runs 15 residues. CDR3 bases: TGTGCCAGCAGCCCCAAGGGGGGCAGGGTCAATGAGCAGTTCTTC. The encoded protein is CASSPKGGRVNEQFF. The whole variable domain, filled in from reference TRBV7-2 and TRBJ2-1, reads GAGVSQSPSNKVTEKGKDVELRCDPISGHTALYWYRQSLGQGLEFLIYFQGNSAPDKSGLPSDRFSAERTGGSVSTLTIQRTQQEDSAVYLCASSPKGGRVNEQFFGPGTRLTVL.

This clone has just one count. The CDR3 sequence: CASSVVPSGSASTDTQYF. The DNA of the CDR3 is TGTGCCAGCAGCGTAGTTCCTAGCGGGTCCGCTAGCACAGATACGCAGTATTTT. J is TRBJ2-3 and V is TRBV9, with 8 positions matching TRBD2. The CDR3 is 18 amino acids. Trimming cost V 0 bases and J 0 bases; bases outside gene matches: 9. From germline, CDR1 is SGDLS and CDR2 YYNGEE.

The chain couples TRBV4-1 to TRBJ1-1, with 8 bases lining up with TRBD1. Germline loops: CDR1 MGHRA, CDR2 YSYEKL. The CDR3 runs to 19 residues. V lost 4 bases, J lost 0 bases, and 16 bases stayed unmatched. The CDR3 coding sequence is TGCGCCAGCAGCCCCCCGTCAGGACAGGGTAGGAGGGTGAACACTGAAGCTTTCTTT. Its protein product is CASSPPSGQGRRVNTEAFF.

The CDR3: CATSRDTTEAFF. Written as DNA, the CDR3 is TGTGCCACCAGCAGAGATACGACTGAAGCTTTCTTT. The chain couples TRBV15 to TRBJ1-1; D gene ambiguous. Trimming took 0 bases from V and 5 from J, leaving 4 bases between them. The CDR3 runs to 12 residues. Germline assignment: CDR1 LNHNV and CDR2 YYDKDF (reference sequence).

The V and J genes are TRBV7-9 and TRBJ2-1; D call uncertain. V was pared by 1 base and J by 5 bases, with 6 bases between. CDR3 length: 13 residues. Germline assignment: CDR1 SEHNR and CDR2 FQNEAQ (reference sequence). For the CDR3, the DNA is TGTGCCAGCAGCTTAGTCGTCAACAATGAGCAGTTCTTC. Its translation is CASSLVVNNEQFF. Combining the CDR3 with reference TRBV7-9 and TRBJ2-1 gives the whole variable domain DTGVSQNPRHKITKRGQNVTFRCDPISEHNRLYWYRQTLGQGPEFLTYFQNEAQLEKSRLLSDRFSAERPKGSFSTLEIQRTEQGDSAMYLCASSLVVNNEQFFGPGTRLTVL.

This CDR3 is CSAVRGPFF. The CDR3 nucleotides are TGCAGTGCTGTCAGGGGGCCGTTCTTC. The chain has TRBV20-1 and TRBJ2-1, with 8 nucleotides matching TRBD1. CDR3 length: 9 amino acids. V was pared by 5 bases and J by 15 bases, with 3 bases of the junction left unmatched. Germline CDR1 and CDR2: DFQATT and SNEGSKA (reference sequence).

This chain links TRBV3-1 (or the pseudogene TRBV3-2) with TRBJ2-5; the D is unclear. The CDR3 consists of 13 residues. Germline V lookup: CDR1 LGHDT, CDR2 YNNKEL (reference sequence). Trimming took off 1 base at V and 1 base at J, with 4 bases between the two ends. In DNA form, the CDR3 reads TGTGCCAGCAGCCAAGTTCCCCAAGAGACCCAGTACTTC. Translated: CASSQVPQETQYF.

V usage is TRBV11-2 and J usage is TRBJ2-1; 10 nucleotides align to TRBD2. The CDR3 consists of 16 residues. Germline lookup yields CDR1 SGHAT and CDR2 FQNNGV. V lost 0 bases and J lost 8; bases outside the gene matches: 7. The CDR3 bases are TGTGCCAGCAGCTTAGAGGTAGCGGGGGGATCGGATGAGCAGTTCTTC. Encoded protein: CASSLEVAGGSDEQFF.

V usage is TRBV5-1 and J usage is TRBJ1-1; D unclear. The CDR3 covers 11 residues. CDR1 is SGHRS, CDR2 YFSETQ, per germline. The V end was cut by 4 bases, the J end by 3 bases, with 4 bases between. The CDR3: CASSADTEAFF. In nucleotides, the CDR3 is TGCGCCAGCAGCGCGGACACTGAAGCTTTCTTT.

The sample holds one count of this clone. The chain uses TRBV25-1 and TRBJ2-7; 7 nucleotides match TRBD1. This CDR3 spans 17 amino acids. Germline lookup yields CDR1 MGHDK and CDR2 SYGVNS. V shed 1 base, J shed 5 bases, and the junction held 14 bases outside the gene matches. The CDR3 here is CASSESLDRAFRDEQYF. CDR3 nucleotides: TGTGCCAGCAGTGAATCACTTGACAGGGCCTTTCGGGACGAGCAGTACTTC.

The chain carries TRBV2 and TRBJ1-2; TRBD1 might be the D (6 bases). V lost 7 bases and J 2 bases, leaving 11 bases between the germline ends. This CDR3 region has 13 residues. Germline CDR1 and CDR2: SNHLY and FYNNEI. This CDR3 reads CASTITGNYGYTF. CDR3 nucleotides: TGTGCCAGCACCATCACAGGGAACTATGGCTACACCTTC.

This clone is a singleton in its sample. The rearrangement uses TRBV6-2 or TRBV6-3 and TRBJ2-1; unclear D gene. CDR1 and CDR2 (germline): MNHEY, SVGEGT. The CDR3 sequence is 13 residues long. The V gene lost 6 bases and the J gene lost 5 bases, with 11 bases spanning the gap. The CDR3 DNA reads TGTGCCAGCAGCCCGTATCGGAACAATGAGCAGTTCTTC. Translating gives CASSPYRNNEQFF.